The clone carrying this TCR beta chain occurred many times. Germline V gene data show CDR1 as SGHRS and CDR2 as YFSETQ. The CDR3 totals 14 residues. V was trimmed by 3 bases and J by 6 bases, leaving 10 bases between them. This sample is part of a study of low-dose radiotherapy and immunotherapy resistance in tumors. For the study at large: Both drugs were delivered intravenously to patients (nivolumab 240 mg every two weeks and ipilimumab 1 mg/kg every six weeks).

The time point here: before trial treatment. The PCR that amplified TCRs ran for approximately 18 cycles, relying on a constant-region primer and a V-primer adapter. Researchers amplified the isolated mRNA using in vitro transcription. TCRdb independently ran MiXCR on the reads; one entry per CDR3 protein. The sample comprises about 47,000 distinct CDR3 sequences, approximately 10% of which are singletons, and 5.5% to 7.5% rests with the top ten. The clonotype was recovered from a female donor with ovarian cancer. The chain employs TRBV5-1 and TRBJ1-6; no clear D. The starting material was PBMCs, obtained before treatment. CDR3 in DNA: TGCGCCAGCAGCTCGGGGATCTCTAATTCACCCCTCCACTTT. As protein: CASSSGISNSPLHF.